This TCR beta chain was profiled in a study of spatial heterogeneity in lung cancer. Study-wide context: Alpha-chain sequences were consistently detected less often than beta-chain sequences. There were, on average, more than eight raw-read appearances for each unique TCR and UMI combination.

This clonotype was picked up many times. Its antigen remains unknown. Germline V gene data show CDR1 as DFQATT and CDR2 as SNEGSKA (reference sequence). Trimming cost V 5 bases and J 1 base, with 14 bases left between them. The CDR3 loop spans 14 amino acids. Sample time point: sample taken at primary tumor resection. Frozen PBMC, nontumor lung or tumor provided whole RNA, which was sequenced unsorted. General study results and limits: Among blood samples, ubiquitous expanded tumor TCRs appeared more at resection than at follow-up.

Unique molecular identifiers, one per molecule, were present on every TCR cDNA molecule. TCRdb re-derived calls from the 5' RACE reads in MiXCR, one entry per CDR3 protein. The data hold 39,000 or so distinct CDR3 sequences, with around 7.2% observed a single time. The V call is TRBV20-1, the J call TRBJ1-1; D is perhaps TRBD1 (5 bases). The source material was PBMCs, sampled at surgery. The clonotype originates from a male donor with early-stage non-small cell lung cancer. DNA of the CDR3: TGCAGTGCTCCGTTCGGAACAGGGAACACTGAAGCTTTCTTT. Its translation is CSAPFGTGNTEAFF.